This paragraph covers one T cell receptor beta chain sequence. Its antigen is still unknown. V lost 7 bases to trimming and J lost 4 bases, with 16 bases between them. The CDR3 is made up of 14 amino acids. The sample belongs to a study of CD8 T cells in ankylosing spondylitis. Study conclusions and caveats: As for the disease-linked clones, they showed a CD8+ phenotype and occurred at relatively low frequencies in peripheral blood. Within ankylosing spondylitis blood, a TCR beta motif made up of eight or nine highly homologous variants appeared to be characteristic.

From the 5' RACE reads, TCRdb called clonotypes with MiXCR, one entry per CDR3 protein. The sample lists about 360,000 distinct CDR3 sequences, approximately 22% occurring once. Sequenced: blood, either unsorted or a sorted T cell fraction (not recorded which). The gene calls are TRBV12-3 or TRBV12-4 and TRBJ1-1; possibly TRBD1 for D (5 bases). The source of this sequence is a male donor with ankylosing spondylitis or in good health (not recorded which). The CDR3 nucleotides are TGTGCCAGCACCATCGGGGCCGGCGGCACTGAAGCTTTCTTT. Protein product: CASTIGAGGTEAFF.